The 19 T cell receptor beta chains reported below all come from one sample, sequenced in a study of response to subunit inactivated influenza vaccine. A single record per CDR3 protein comes from TCRdb applying MiXCR to the RT-PCR reads. The sample holds just over 300,000 distinct CDR3 sequences; 21% are singletons and the top ten take 10% to 13%. The sample consisted of PBMCs from blood, taken approximately 20 months after vaccination. The origin of the receptors is a man aged 45-69 years who received an inactivated influenza vaccine.

This clonotype was detected many times. The chain employs TRBV20-1 and TRBJ1-5, with 11 bases fitting TRBD1. Germline CDR1 DFQATT, CDR2 SNEGSKA (reference sequence). The CDR3 is made up of 16 amino acids. J was trimmed by 3 bases and V by 0 bases; bases with no gene match: 4. The CDR3: CSARDLDRGLNQPQHF. The DNA of the CDR3 is TGCAGTGCTAGAGATCTGGACAGGGGGCTCAATCAGCCCCAGCATTTT.

The J gene is TRBJ1-6, the V gene TRBV7-2; D unclear. The germline V gene has CDR1 SGHTA and CDR2 FQGNSA. Trimming pared 5 bases from V and 6 bases from J, leaving 11 bases between. CDR3 length equals 14 residues. The CDR3 loop reads CASSLTSSNSPLHF. The CDR3 nucleotides are TGTGCCAGCAGCCTGACCTCTAGTAATTCACCCCTCCACTTT.

The gene calls are TRBV18 and TRBJ2-7; unclear D gene. CDR1 is KGHSH, CDR2 LQKENI, per germline. The CDR3 is made up of 14 amino acids. V was pared by 1 base and J by 2 bases, with 9 bases between. CDR3 region: CASSPRNSPYEQYF. The CDR3 DNA is TGTGCCAGCTCACCACGGAACAGCCCCTACGAGCAGTACTTC.

The chain is built from TRBV7-2 and TRBJ1-4; D remains ambiguous. Trimming stripped 1 base from V and 0 bases from J, with 12 bases between. Germline-derived CDR1 and CDR2 are SGHTA and FQGNSA. This CDR3 region has 17 residues. CDR3 sequence reads: CASSLGAVRATNEKLFF. The CDR3 region has the DNA TGTGCCAGCAGCTTAGGGGCGGTGAGAGCAACTAATGAAAAACTGTTTTTT.

This clonotype was counted only a few times. The chain recombines TRBV19 with TRBJ1-5, with 7 positions matching TRBD1. The V gene's germline CDR1 is LNHDA and CDR2 SQIVND (reference sequence). The CDR3 contains 15 residues. V shed 9 bases and J 0 bases; nucleotides not matched to a gene: 8. CDR3 bases: TGTGCCAGCCTCGACAGGGTCCCTAGCAATCAGCCCCAGCATTTT. Amino acids: CASLDRVPSNQPQHF. Variable domain in full (rest from reference TRBV19 and TRBJ1-5): DGGITQSPKYLFRKEGQNVTLSCEQNLNHDAMYWYRQDPGQGLRLIYYSQIVNDFQKGDIAEGYSVSREKKESFPLTVTSAQKNPTAFYLCASLDRVPSNQPQHFGDGTRLSIL.

The rearrangement links TRBV29-1 to TRBJ2-5, with D perhaps TRBD2 (5 bases). Trimming removed 7 bases from V and 3 bases from J, with 9 bases in between. Germline CDR1 is SQVTM and CDR2 is ANQGSEA. The CDR3 runs to 11 residues. CDR3 nucleotide sequence: TGCAGCGCTGCCGGGGAAGAGACCCAGTACTTC. As protein: CSAAGEETQYF.

The genes are TRBV5-1 and TRBJ2-1, with 7 bases lining up with TRBD1. There are 17 residues in the CDR3. Unmatched junction bases numbered 6, after V lost 0 bases and J lost 0 bases. CDR1 is SGHRS and CDR2 is YFSETQ in the germline V gene. The CDR3 bases are TGCGCCAGCAGCTTGGTGGGACAGCCCCGCTCCTACAATGAGCAGTTCTTC. Protein sequence: CASSLVGQPRSYNEQFF.

This chain connects TRBV14 to TRBJ2-3; no definite D call. Germline-derived CDR1 and CDR2 are SGHDN and FVKESK. The CDR3 runs to 14 residues. Trimming pared 0 bases from V and 2 bases from J, leaving 6 bases between. CDR3 in amino acids: CASSQDWDTDTQYF. CDR3 nucleotides: TGTGCCAGCAGCCAAGATTGGGACACAGATACGCAGTATTTT.

This clonotype was seen more than once but under ten times. V gene TRBV6-5 combines with J gene TRBJ1-5, with D maybe TRBD1 (5 bases). The CDR3 is made up of 15 amino acids. With 9 bases removed from V and 4 bases from J, the gap between germline ends came to 19 bases. Germline assignment: CDR1 MNHEY and CDR2 SVGAGI. CDR3 region: CASTVTRAGNQPQHF. DNA of the CDR3: TGTGCCAGTACAGTTACTCGGGCAGGGAATCAGCCCCAGCATTTT.

This clonotype was seen more than once but under ten times. This chain links TRBV7-2 with TRBJ1-4; 7 nucleotides match TRBD1. This CDR3 spans 15 amino acids. CDR1 SGHTA and CDR2 FQGNSA come from the germline V gene. Trimming cost V 4 bases and J 6 bases; bases outside gene matches: 8. CDR3 loop: CASSSRGRRDEKLFF. The CDR3 DNA is TGTGCCAGCAGCTCGAGGGGGCGAAGAGATGAAAAACTGTTTTTT.

DNA of the CDR3: TGTGCCAGCAGCTTACGTCGGGACAGGAATTCACCCCTCCACTTT. Translation gives CASSLRRDRNSPLHF. This chain uses TRBV7-2 with TRBJ1-6, with TRBD1 matching 8 bases. CDR3 size: 15 residues. In germline, CDR1 is SGHTA, CDR2 FQGNSA. J was trimmed by 7 bases and V by 2 bases; bases with no gene match: 4.

The V gene is TRBV27, the J gene TRBJ1-5, with D possibly matching TRBD1 (5 bases). Germline V gene sequence: CDR1 MNHEY, CDR2 SMNVEV (reference sequence). The CDR3 covers 15 residues. V was shortened by 6 bases and J by 5 bases, with 17 bases between the two germline ends. CDR3 DNA sequence: TGTGCCAGCAGCCTGGCCCCGGGGGTGGATCAGCCCCAGCATTTT. Its protein is CASSLAPGVDQPQHF.

On this clonotype itself: Because the CDR3 is missing its conserved closing phenylalanine or tryptophan, this is likely a read error. The rearrangement links TRBV4-1 to TRBJ1-5, with D unclear. Germline CDR1 and CDR2: MGHRA and YSYEKL. The V gene lost 0 bases and the J gene lost 3 bases, with 6 bases spanning the gap. CDR3 size: 14 residues. The CDR3 is CASSQDQYNQPQHS. CDR3 bases: TGCGCCAGCAGCCAAGACCAGTACAATCAGCCCCAGCATTCT.

This clonotype was seen at least ten times. V is TRBV6-5 and J is TRBJ1-4; 11 nucleotides align to TRBD1. J was trimmed by 8 bases and V by 0 bases; bases with no gene match: 2. Germline V gives CDR1 MNHEY, CDR2 SVGAGI. The CDR3 runs 15 residues. The CDR3 loop is CASSYSGTGGEKLFF. In DNA, the CDR3 is TGTGCCAGCAGTTACTCGGGGACAGGGGGGGAAAAACTGTTTTTT.

The sample holds a few counts of this clonotype. The chain links TRBV6-1 to TRBJ2-2; 10 nucleotides agree with TRBD1. Germline V gene sequence: CDR1 MNHNS, CDR2 SASEGT. The trim removed 6 bases at V and 4 bases at J, leaving 11 bases unmatched. The CDR3 length is 17 residues. The CDR3 spells CASSLTGTGVGTGELFF. CDR3 nucleotides: TGTGCCAGCAGCCTGACCGGGACAGGGGTTGGCACCGGGGAGCTGTTTTTT.

The CDR3 DNA follows: TGTGCCAGCAGCCCCCTGGCGGGACAACCTAACTATGGCTACACCTTC. Its translation is CASSPLAGQPNYGYTF. This chain uses TRBV11-2 with TRBJ1-2; possible D gene TRBD1, 6 bases. CDR3 size: 16 residues. Trimming took 5 bases from V and 0 from J, leaving 16 bases between them. The V gene's germline CDR1 is SGHAT and CDR2 FQNNGV.

This clonotype was picked up many times. The genes are TRBV5-1 and TRBJ2-1; D perhaps matches TRBD1 (6 bases). V lost 3 bases and J lost 6, with 16 bases in between. The CDR3 consists of 15 residues. Germline CDR1 SGHRS, CDR2 YFSETQ. Here the CDR3 DNA reads TGCGCCAGCAGCTCTACAGGGTCTAGGCGCAATGAGCAGTTCTTC. Amino acid sequence: CASSSTGSRRNEQFF.

This clonotype has a handful of counts. The chain uses TRBV5-8 and TRBJ1-2, with 10 bases aligning to TRBD1. The ends lost 6 bases at V and 4 bases at J; junction bases unmatched: 3. Germline CDR1 reads SGHTS; CDR2 reads YDEGEE. The CDR3 runs 13 residues. CDR3: CASIGQGVYGYTF. The CDR3, as DNA: TGTGCCAGCATAGGACAGGGGGTCTATGGCTACACCTTC. The full variable domain, rest sourced from reference TRBV5-8 and TRBJ1-2, is EAGVTQSPTHLIKTRGQQATLRCSPISGHTSVYWYQQALGLGLQFLLWYDEGEERNRGNFPPRFSGRQFPNYSSELNVNALELEDSALYLCASIGQGVYGYTFGSGTRLTVV.

The chain combines TRBV20-1 with TRBJ2-7; TRBD2 matches at 12 bases. This CDR3 comprises 14 residues. The junction had 7 bases not matched to a gene; V was cut back by 6 bases and J by 4 bases. CDR1 DFQATT and CDR2 SNEGSKA come from the germline V gene (reference sequence). The CDR3 sequence: CSAVRTSGEYEQYF. DNA for the CDR3: TGCAGTGCCGTTAGGACTAGCGGGGAATACGAGCAGTACTTC.